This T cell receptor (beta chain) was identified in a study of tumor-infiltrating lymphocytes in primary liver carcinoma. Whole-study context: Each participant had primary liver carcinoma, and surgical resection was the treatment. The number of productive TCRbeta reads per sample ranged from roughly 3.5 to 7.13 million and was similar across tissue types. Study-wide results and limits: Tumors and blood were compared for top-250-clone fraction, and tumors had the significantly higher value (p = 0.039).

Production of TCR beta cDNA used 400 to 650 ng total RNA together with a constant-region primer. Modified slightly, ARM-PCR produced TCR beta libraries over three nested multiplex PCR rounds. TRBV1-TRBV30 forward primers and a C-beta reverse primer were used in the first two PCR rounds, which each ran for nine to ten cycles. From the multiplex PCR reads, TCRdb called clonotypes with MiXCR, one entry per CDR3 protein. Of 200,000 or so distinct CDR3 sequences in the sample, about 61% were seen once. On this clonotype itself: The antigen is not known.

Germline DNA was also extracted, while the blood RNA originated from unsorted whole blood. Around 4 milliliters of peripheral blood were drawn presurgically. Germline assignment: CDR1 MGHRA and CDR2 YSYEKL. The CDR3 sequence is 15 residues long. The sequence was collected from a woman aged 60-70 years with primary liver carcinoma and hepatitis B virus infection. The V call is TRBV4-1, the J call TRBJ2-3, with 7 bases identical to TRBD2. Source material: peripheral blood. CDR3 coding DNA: TGCTCCAACAGCCAAGGAGGACTAGTCACAGATACGCAGTATTTT. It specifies CSNSQGGLVTDTQYF.